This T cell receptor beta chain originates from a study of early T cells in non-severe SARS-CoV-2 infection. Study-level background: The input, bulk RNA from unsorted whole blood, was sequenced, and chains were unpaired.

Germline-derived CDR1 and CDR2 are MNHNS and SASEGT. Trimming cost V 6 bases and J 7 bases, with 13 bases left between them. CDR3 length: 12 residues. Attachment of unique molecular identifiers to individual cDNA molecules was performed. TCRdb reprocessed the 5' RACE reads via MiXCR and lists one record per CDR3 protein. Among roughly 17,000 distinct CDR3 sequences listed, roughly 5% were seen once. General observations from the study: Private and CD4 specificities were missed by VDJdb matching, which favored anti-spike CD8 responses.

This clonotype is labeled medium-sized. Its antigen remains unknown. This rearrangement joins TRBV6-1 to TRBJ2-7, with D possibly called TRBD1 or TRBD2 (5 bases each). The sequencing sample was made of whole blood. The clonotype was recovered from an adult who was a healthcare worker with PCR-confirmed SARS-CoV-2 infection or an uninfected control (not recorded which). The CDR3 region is CASSSRDREQYF. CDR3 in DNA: TGTGCCAGCAGCAGCAGGGACCGGGAGCAGTACTTC.